This T cell receptor (beta chain) was captured by sequencing in a study of technical replicates of blood from a handful of donors. Repertoires were generated with immunoSEQ multiplex PCR, while TCRdb's copy carries only in-frame clones and drops some. The sample holds 55,000 to 75,000 clones, 80% to 95% seen once. This clone was seen once. The CDR3 sequence is 16 residues long. Germline values: CDR1 SGHRS, CDR2 YFSETQ. Trimming took 0 bases from V and 5 from J; bases not matched to a gene: 5. The TCR was taken from a human donor in good health. Some clones in this sample may be carry-over from other donors' samples. This chain connects TRBV5-1 to TRBJ2-5, with TRBD2 matching over 12 bases. Sequenced input: PBMCs. The CDR3 region has the DNA TGCGCCAGCAGCTTGGCCCCTAGCGGGGGGGCGGAGACCCAGTACTTC. Protein sequence: CASSLAPSGGAETQYF. The full variable domain, in which reference TRBV5-1 and TRBJ2-5 provide the parts outside the CDR3, is KAGVTQTPRYLIKTRGQQVTLSCSPISGHRSVSWYQQTPGQGLQFLFEYFSETQRNKGNFPGRFSGRQFSNSRSEMNVSTLELGDSALYLCASSLAPSGGAETQYFGPGTRLLVL.